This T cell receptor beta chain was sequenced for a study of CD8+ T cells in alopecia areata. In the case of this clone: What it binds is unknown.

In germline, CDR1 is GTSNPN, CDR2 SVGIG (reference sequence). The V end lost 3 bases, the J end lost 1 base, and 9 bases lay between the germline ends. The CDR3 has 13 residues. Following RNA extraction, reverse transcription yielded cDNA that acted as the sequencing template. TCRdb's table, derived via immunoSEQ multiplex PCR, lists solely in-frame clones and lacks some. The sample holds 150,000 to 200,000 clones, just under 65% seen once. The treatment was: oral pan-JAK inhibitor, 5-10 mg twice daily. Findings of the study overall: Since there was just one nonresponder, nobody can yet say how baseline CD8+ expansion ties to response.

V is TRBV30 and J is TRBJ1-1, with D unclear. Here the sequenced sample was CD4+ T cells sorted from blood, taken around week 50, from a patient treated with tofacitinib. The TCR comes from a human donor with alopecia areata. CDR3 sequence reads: CAWRVGWNTEAFF. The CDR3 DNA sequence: TGTGCCTGGAGAGTCGGATGGAACACTGAAGCTTTCTTT. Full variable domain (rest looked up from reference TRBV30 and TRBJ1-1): SQTIHQWPATLVQPVGSPLSLECTVEGTSNPNLYWYRQAAGRGLQLLFYSVGIGQISSEVPQNLSASRPQDRQFILSSKKLLLSDSGFYLCAWRVGWNTEAFFGQGTRLTVV.